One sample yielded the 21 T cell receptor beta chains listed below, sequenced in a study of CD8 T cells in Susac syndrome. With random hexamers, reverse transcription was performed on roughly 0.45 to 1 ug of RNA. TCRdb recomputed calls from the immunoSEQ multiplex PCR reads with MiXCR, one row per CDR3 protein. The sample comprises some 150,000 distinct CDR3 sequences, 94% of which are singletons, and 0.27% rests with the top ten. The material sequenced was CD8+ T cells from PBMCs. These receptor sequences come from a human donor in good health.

The CDR3 region is CSVSRGTYEQYF. The CDR3 nucleotides are TGCAGCGTTTCTCGGGGAACCTACGAGCAGTACTTC. The chain recombines TRBV29-1 with TRBJ2-7, with D perhaps matching TRBD2 (5 bases). V lost 5 bases to trimming and J lost 2 bases, with 10 bases between them. The CDR3 is made up of 12 amino acids. The germline CDR1 and CDR2 sequences are SQVTM and ANQGSEA.

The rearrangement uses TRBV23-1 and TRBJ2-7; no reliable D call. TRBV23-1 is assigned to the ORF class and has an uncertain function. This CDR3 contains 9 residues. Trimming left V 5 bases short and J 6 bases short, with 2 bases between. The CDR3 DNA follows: TGCGCCAGCAGTGGCGAGCAGTACTTC. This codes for CASSGEQYF.

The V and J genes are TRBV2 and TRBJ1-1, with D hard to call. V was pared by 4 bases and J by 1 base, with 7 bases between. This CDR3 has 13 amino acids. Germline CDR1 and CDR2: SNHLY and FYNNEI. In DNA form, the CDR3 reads TGTGCCAGCAGTGGGGGTACGAACACTGAAGCTTTCTTT. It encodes CASSGGTNTEAFF.

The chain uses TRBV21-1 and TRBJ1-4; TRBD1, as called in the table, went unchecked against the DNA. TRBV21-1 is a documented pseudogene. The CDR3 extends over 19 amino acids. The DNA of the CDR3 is TGTGCCAGCAGCAAAAAGGGCCAGGGGTTATGCTCAAGTGATGAAAAACTGTTTTTT. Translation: CASSKKGQGLCSSDEKLFF.

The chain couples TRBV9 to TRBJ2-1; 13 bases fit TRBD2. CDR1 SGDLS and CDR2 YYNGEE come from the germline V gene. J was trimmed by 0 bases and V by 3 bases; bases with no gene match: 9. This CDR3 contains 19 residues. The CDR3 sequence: CASSDPGLAGFSSYNEQFF. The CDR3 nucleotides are TGTGCCAGCAGCGACCCGGGACTAGCGGGATTTAGCTCCTACAATGAGCAGTTCTTC.

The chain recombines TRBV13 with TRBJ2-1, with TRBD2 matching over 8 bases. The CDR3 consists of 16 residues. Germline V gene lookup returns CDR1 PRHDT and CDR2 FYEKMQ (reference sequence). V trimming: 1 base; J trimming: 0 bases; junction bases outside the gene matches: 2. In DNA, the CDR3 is TGTGCCAGCAGCTTAGCGGGAGGGAGCTCCTACAATGAGCAGTTCTTC. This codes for CASSLAGGSSYNEQFF.

The CDR3 reads CASSWKWNLNSYNEQFF. CDR3 in DNA: TGTGCCAGCAGCTGGAAGTGGAATCTCAACTCCTACAATGAGCAGTTCTTC. The chain uses TRBV11-1 and TRBJ2-1; D is uncertain. This CDR3 is 17 amino acids long. The germline V gene has CDR1 SGHAT and CDR2 FQDESV (reference sequence). V was pared by 4 bases and J by 0 bases, with 16 bases between.

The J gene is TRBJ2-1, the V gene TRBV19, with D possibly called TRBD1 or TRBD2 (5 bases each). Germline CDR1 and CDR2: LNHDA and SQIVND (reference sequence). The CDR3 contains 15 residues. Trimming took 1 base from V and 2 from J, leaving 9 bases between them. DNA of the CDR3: TGTGCCAGTAGTATAGTCCGGGGCCCCTACAATGAGCAGTTCTTC. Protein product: CASSIVRGPYNEQFF.

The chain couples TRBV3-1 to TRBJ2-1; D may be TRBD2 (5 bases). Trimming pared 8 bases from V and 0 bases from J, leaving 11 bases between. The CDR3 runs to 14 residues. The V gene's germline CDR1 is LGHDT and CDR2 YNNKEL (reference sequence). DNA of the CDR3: TGTGCCAGCCTCGGAGGACTCTCCTACAATGAGCAGTTCTTC. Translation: CASLGGLSYNEQFF.

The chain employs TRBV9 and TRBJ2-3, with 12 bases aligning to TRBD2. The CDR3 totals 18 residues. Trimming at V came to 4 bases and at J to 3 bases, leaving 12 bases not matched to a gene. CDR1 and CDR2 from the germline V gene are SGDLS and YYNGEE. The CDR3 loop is CASSPASLAGGLTDTQYF. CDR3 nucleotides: TGTGCCAGCAGCCCGGCTTCTCTAGCGGGAGGGCTGACAGATACGCAGTATTTT.

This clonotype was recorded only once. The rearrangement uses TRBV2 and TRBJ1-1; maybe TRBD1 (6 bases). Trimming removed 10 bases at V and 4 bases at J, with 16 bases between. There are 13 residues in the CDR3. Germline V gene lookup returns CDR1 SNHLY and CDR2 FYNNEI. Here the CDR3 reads CATAGGQSTEAFF. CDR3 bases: TGTGCCACCGCGGGTGGACAGTCCACTGAAGCTTTCTTT.

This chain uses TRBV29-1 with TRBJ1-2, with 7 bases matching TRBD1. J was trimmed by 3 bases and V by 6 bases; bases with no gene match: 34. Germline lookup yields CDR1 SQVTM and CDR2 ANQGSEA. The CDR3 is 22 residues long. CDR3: CSVLAGTDPKGVSFKEDYGYTF. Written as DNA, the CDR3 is TGCAGCGTACTCGCCGGGACAGACCCCAAGGGAGTATCATTTAAGGAGGACTATGGCTACACCTTC.

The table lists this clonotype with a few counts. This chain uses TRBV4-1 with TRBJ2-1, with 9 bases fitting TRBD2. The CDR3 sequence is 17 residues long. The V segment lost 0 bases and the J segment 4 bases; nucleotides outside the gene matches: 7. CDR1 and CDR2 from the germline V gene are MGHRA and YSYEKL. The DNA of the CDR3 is TGCGCCAGCAGCCAAGATCTCCCTAGCGGGGTATACAATGAGCAGTTCTTC. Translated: CASSQDLPSGVYNEQFF.

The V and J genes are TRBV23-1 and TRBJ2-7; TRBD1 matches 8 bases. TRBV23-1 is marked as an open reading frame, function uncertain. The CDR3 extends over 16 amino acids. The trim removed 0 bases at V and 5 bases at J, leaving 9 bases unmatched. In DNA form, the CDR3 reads TGCGCCAGCAGTCAATCCTCGGACAGGGTAGAAGACGAGCAGTACTTC. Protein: CASSQSSDRVEDEQYF.

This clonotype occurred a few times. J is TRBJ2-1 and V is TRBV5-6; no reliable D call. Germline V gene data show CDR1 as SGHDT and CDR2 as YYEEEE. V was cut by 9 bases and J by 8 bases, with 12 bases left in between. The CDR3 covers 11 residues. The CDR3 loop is CATADLHEQFF. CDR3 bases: TGTGCCACCGCCGACCTCCATGAGCAGTTCTTC. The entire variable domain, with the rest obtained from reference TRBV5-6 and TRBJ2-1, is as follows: DAGVTQSPTHLIKTRGQQVTLRCSPKSGHDTVSWYQQALGQGPQFIFQYYEEEERQRGNFPDRFSGHQFPNYSSELNVNALLLGDSALYLCATADLHEQFFGPGTRLTVL.

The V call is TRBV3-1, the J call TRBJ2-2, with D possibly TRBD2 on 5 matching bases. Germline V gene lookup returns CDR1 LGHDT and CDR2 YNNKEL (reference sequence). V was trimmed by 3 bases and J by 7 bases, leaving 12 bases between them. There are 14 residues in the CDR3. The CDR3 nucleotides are TGTGCCAGCAGCCACCGGGGAGTGGTCGGGGAGCTGTTTTTT. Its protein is CASSHRGVVGELFF.

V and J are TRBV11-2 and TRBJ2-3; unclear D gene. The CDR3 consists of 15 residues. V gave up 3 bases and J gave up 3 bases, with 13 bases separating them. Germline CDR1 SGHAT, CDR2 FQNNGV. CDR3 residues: CASSFSGATTDTQYF. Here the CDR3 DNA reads TGTGCCAGCAGCTTCTCCGGAGCGACTACAGATACGCAGTATTTT. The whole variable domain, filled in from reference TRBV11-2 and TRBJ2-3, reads EAGVAQSPRYKIIEKRQSVAFWCNPISGHATLYWYQQILGQGPKLLIQFQNNGVVDDSQLPKDRFSAERLKGVDSTLKIQPAKLEDSAVYLCASSFSGATTDTQYFGPGTRLTVL.

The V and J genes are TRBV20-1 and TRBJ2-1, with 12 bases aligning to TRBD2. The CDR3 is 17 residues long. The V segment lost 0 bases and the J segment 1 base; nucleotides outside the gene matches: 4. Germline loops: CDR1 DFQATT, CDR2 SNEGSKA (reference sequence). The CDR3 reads CSARDWTSGKSYNEQFF. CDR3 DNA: TGCAGTGCTAGAGATTGGACTAGCGGGAAATCCTACAATGAGCAGTTCTTC.

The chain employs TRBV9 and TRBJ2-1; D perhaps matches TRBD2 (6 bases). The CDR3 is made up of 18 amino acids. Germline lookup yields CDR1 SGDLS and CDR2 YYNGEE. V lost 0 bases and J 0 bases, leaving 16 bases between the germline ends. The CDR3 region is CASSVGRGSGSSYNEQFF. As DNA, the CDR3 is TGTGCCAGCAGCGTAGGCCGTGGTAGCGGTAGCTCCTACAATGAGCAGTTCTTC. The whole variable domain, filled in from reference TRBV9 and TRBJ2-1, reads DSGVTQTPKHLITATGQRVTLRCSPRSGDLSVYWYQQSLDQGLQFLIQYYNGEERAKGNILERFSAQQFPDLHSELNLSSLELGDSALYFCASSVGRGSGSSYNEQFFGPGTRLTVL.

CDR3 amino acids: CATSRGDGPYNEQFF. CDR3 in DNA: TGTGCCACCAGCAGGGGGGACGGGCCCTACAATGAGCAGTTCTTC. The genes are TRBV15 and TRBJ2-1; D possibly uses TRBD1 or TRBD2 (5 bases each). Trimming took off 3 bases at V and 2 bases at J, with 11 bases between the two ends. CDR3 length: 15 residues. Looked up from germline, CDR1 is LNHNV and CDR2 is YYDKDF (reference sequence). Supplemented by reference TRBV15 and TRBJ2-1, the full variable domain reads DAMVIQNPRYQVTQFGKPVTLSCSQTLNHNVMYWYQQKSSQAPKLLFHYYDKDFNNEADTPDNFQSRRPNTSFCFLDIRSPGLGDTAMYLCATSRGDGPYNEQFFGPGTRLTVL.

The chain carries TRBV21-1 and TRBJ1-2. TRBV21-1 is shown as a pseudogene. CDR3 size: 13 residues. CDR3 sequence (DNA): TGTGCCAGCAGCAAAGGCGAACCCTATGGCTACACCTTC. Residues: CASSKGEPYGYTF.